Sequencing of this T cell receptor beta chain was carried out in a study of cytomegalovirus exposure and HLA in healthy donors. Study-wide context: Of all 400 or so donors who were genotyped, roughly 81% belonged to the Caucasian-associated ancestry cluster. Study-wide results and limits: Presence/absence analysis assumed near-uniform sequencing depth across donors. A later analysis, which compared TCR beta chains of equal frequency, found the HLA-associated ones more clonally expanded.

This clone was seen a single time. Its antigen is still unknown. Regarding donors, all were healthy bone marrow donors. The CDR3 extends over 15 amino acids. V shed 1 base and J shed 2 bases, with 11 bases lying between them. Per germline, CDR1 SGHTA and CDR2 FQGNSA. The PCR used 60 Vbeta and 13 Jbeta primers. The assay was immunoSEQ multiplex PCR, and TCRdb's table has in-frame clones only and misses some. The sample includes approximately 190,000 clones, about 83% of them seen just once. The origin of this receptor is a woman under 40 in good health and CMV-seropositive. The chain combines TRBV7-2 with TRBJ1-2, with D tentatively TRBD1 (6 bases). Source material: PBMCs. For the CDR3, the DNA is TGTGCCAGCAGCTTAGTAGGGGACACCAACTATGGCTACACCTTC. It translates to CASSLVGDTNYGYTF.